These 21 T cell receptor beta chains originate from one sample sequenced in a study of Ad26.COV2.S vaccination and SARS-CoV-2 variants. Method: immunoSEQ multiplex PCR; TCRdb's copy keeps in-frame clones and lacks some. This table has about 440,000 clones, 90% appearing once. Documented treatment: approximately 18 received Ad26.COV2.S at low or high dose, single or two shots; about 5 received placebo; per-sample allocation not given. Collection of the samples took place on day 63 after the first injection of vaccine or placebo. Source: peripheral blood, taken in a trial of Ad26.COV2.S vaccine versus placebo. Receptors originate from a person between 18 and 59 years old who received the Ad26.COV2.S COVID-19 vaccine or a placebo.

This clone was counted only a few times. The same CDR3 can be traced to other DNA sequences in this sample. V and J are TRBV7-2 and TRBJ1-5; D is perhaps TRBD1 (5 bases). The germline V gene has CDR1 SGHTA and CDR2 FQGNSA. The CDR3 has 13 amino acids. V was pared by 3 bases and J by 4 bases, with 7 bases between. CDR3 loop: CASSLRGNQPQHF. The CDR3 DNA sequence: TGTGCCAGCAGCTTGCGGGGGAATCAGCCCCAGCATTTT. Looking up the rest from reference TRBV7-2 and TRBJ1-5 gives the full variable domain: GAGVSQSPSNKVTEKGKDVELRCDPISGHTALYWYRQSLGQGLEFLIYFQGNSAPDKSGLPSDRFSAERTGGSVSTLTIQRTQQEDSAVYLCASSLRGNQPQHFGDGTRLSIL.

J is TRBJ2-1 and V is TRBV7-2; the D gene is possibly TRBD1 (6 bases). Trimming removed 0 bases at V and 6 bases at J, with 12 bases between. The germline V gene has CDR1 SGHTA and CDR2 FQGNSA. The CDR3 has 15 residues. CDR3 coding DNA: TGTGCCAGCAGCTTAGCGCTCGGACAGTCCAATGAGCAGTTCTTC. It yields the protein CASSLALGQSNEQFF.

This clone was counted once. The chain is built from TRBV9 and TRBJ2-1, with TRBD2 matching over 12 bases. Unmatched junction bases numbered 8, after V lost 0 bases and J lost 1 base. The CDR3 length is 19 residues. Germline assignment: CDR1 SGDLS and CDR2 YYNGEE. The DNA of the CDR3 is TGTGCCAGCAGCGTAGTCGGGGAGACTAGCGGGAGTTCCTACAATGAGCAGTTCTTC. It encodes CASSVVGETSGSSYNEQFF.

This clone came up once. This chain links TRBV7-3 with TRBJ2-7; TRBD1 agrees at 10 bases. Germline V gives CDR1 SGHTA, CDR2 FQGTGA. J gave up 4 bases and V 2 bases, and 5 bases lay outside the gene matches. The CDR3 covers 15 residues. CDR3 coding DNA: TGTGCCAGCAGCTTAGTGGGGACAGGGGAGTACGAGCAGTACTTC. This translates into CASSLVGTGEYEQYF.

The chain couples TRBV7-9 to TRBJ2-1; the D gene is possibly TRBD2 (5 bases). CDR3 length: 16 amino acids. V shed 3 bases and J shed 0 bases, with 12 bases lying between them. Germline V gives CDR1 SEHNR, CDR2 FQNEAQ (reference sequence). CDR3 sequence reads: CASSFQEVSSYNEQFF. The DNA of the CDR3 is TGTGCCAGCAGCTTCCAGGAGGTAAGCTCCTACAATGAGCAGTTCTTC.

The chain joins TRBV5-5 to TRBJ2-5; 7 nucleotides match TRBD2. The CDR3 totals 15 residues. In germline, CDR1 is SGHKS, CDR2 YYEKEE (reference sequence). V trimming: 5 bases; J trimming: 2 bases; junction bases outside the gene matches: 9. This CDR3 reads CASSFRTRTQETQYF. The DNA for the CDR3 is TGTGCCAGCAGTTTCCGGACTAGAACACAAGAGACCCAGTACTTC.

The chain links TRBV20-1 to TRBJ1-6; no clear D gene. The CDR3 sequence is 17 residues long. Germline V lookup: CDR1 DFQATT, CDR2 SNEGSKA (reference sequence). The V and J ends lost 3 bases and 0 bases respectively, with 15 bases between them. The CDR3 nucleotides read TGCAGTGCTAGTGGACTCACTTCGAGCTCCTATAATTCACCCCTCCACTTT. This translates into CSASGLTSSSYNSPLHF.

The V gene is TRBV9, the J gene TRBJ1-1, with 7 bases that match TRBD1. Germline CDR1 is SGDLS and CDR2 is YYNGEE. The CDR3 runs to 14 residues. With V trimmed by 5 bases and J by 1 base, 5 bases remained unmatched. In DNA form, the CDR3 reads TGTGCCAGCAGTGAGGACAGGAGGAACACTGAAGCTTTCTTT. This sequence encodes CASSEDRRNTEAFF.

The V gene is TRBV28, the J gene TRBJ1-2; 9 positions agree with TRBD1. This CDR3 contains 15 residues. After removal of 5 bases from V and 4 bases from J, the junction contained 8 bases not matched to a gene. Looked up from germline, CDR1 is MDHEN and CDR2 is SYDVKM. CDR3 in DNA: TGTGCCAGCAGTCCGCCGGGACAGGGTGTCTATGGCTACACCTTC. Translation: CASSPPGQGVYGYTF.

The chain joins TRBV7-8 to TRBJ2-7; the D is unclear. The CDR3 has 14 residues. Germline loops: CDR1 SGHVS, CDR2 FQNEAQ. The V and J ends lost 2 bases and 3 bases respectively, with 11 bases between them. CDR3 region: CASSLNPSSYEQYF. CDR3 coding DNA: TGTGCCAGCAGCTTAAACCCCTCTAGCTACGAGCAGTACTTC.

This chain joins TRBV2 and TRBJ1-1; D not resolved. This CDR3 has 16 amino acids. Trimming removed 3 bases at V and 1 base at J, with 15 bases between. Germline V CDR1 and CDR2: SNHLY, FYNNEI. The CDR3 loop reads CASSDPKEQTNTEAFF. Here the CDR3 DNA reads TGTGCCAGCAGTGACCCCAAGGAACAAACGAACACTGAAGCTTTCTTT.

This clone appeared once. The V and J genes are TRBV7-3 and TRBJ2-3; TRBD2 is a possible D gene (6 bases). This CDR3 region has 16 residues. Looked up from germline, CDR1 is SGHTA and CDR2 is FQGTGA. V was pared by 2 bases and J by 3 bases, with 15 bases between. As DNA, the CDR3 is TGTGCCAGCAGCTTAGGGGTGGCTAGCGAAACAGATACGCAGTATTTT. As protein: CASSLGVASETDTQYF.

In its sample, this clone was seen once. V and J are TRBV19 and TRBJ1-3, with 7 bases that match TRBD1. V gave up 6 bases and J gave up 2 bases; unmatched junction bases: 7. Germline CDR1 reads LNHDA; CDR2 reads SQIVND (reference sequence). The CDR3 is made up of 15 amino acids. As DNA, the CDR3 is TGTGCCAGTAGGCAGGACAGGAACCCTGGAAACACCATATATTTT. Amino acids: CASRQDRNPGNTIYF.

The rearrangement links TRBV4-1 to TRBJ1-2; D ambiguous. V lost 0 bases and J 5 bases, leaving 7 bases between the germline ends. In germline, CDR1 is MGHRA, CDR2 YSYEKL. This CDR3 region has 13 residues. The CDR3 here is CASSQDSTYGYTF. CDR3 nucleotide sequence: TGCGCCAGCAGCCAAGATTCCACTTATGGCTACACCTTC.

The chain uses TRBV11-1 and TRBJ2-7; D is tentatively TRBD1 or TRBD2 (5 bases each). This CDR3 spans 13 amino acids. V lost 5 bases to trimming and J lost 5 bases, with 13 bases between them. Germline CDR1 reads SGHAT; CDR2 reads FQDESV (reference sequence). The CDR3 bases are TGTGCCAGCAGCCCCCGGGACCACGACGAGCAGTACTTC. Protein product: CASSPRDHDEQYF. Looking up the rest from reference TRBV11-1 and TRBJ2-7 gives the full variable domain: EAEVAQSPRYKITEKSQAVAFWCDPISGHATLYWYRQILGQGPELLVQFQDESVVDDSQLPKDRFSAERLKGVDSTLKIQPAELGDSAMYLCASSPRDHDEQYFGPGTRLTVT.

The V and J genes are TRBV18 and TRBJ2-5; 8 bases line up with TRBD2. The CDR3 consists of 15 residues. From germline, CDR1 is KGHSH and CDR2 LQKENI. J gave up 5 bases and V 3 bases, and 8 bases lay outside the gene matches. The CDR3 DNA reads as TGTGCCAGCTCACCGGACGGGAGGGCCGGGGAGACCCAGTACTTC. It codes for CASSPDGRAGETQYF.

The CDR3 nucleotides are TGTGCCAGCAGCCTTATACCTGGAGGTGGCACTGAAGCTTTCTTT. Its protein product is CASSLIPGGGTEAFF. This chain joins TRBV14 and TRBJ1-1, with unresolved D. Trimming pared 4 bases from V and 4 bases from J, leaving 16 bases between. The CDR3 covers 15 residues. Germline-derived CDR1 and CDR2 are SGHDN and FVKESK.

This clone came up once. The rearrangement links TRBV11-2 to TRBJ1-3; D not resolved. Trimming pared 5 bases from V and 0 bases from J, leaving 11 bases between. This CDR3 has 15 residues. Per the germline V gene, CDR1 is SGHAT and CDR2 is FQNNGV. As DNA, the CDR3 is TGTGCCAGCAGCCCCCCCCGAAACTCTGGAAACACCATATATTTT. Its translation is CASSPPRNSGNTIYF.

V usage is TRBV4-1 and J usage is TRBJ2-1, with D tentatively TRBD2 (5 bases). This CDR3 is 16 amino acids long. Trimming pared 0 bases from V and 2 bases from J, leaving 11 bases between. CDR1 MGHRA and CDR2 YSYEKL come from the germline V gene. CDR3 loop: CASSQEPGSTYNEQFF. CDR3 nucleotide sequence: TGCGCCAGCAGCCAAGAACCGGGATCCACCTACAATGAGCAGTTCTTC.

The V gene is TRBV28, the J gene TRBJ2-2; 7 bases are shared with TRBD2. CDR3 length equals 14 residues. The junction had 6 bases not matched to a gene; V was cut back by 10 bases and J by 1 base. Germline assignment: CDR1 MDHEN and CDR2 SYDVKM. The CDR3 DNA reads as TGTGCCACCACGGGGGAGGGGAACACCGGGGAGCTGTTTTTT. It codes for CATTGEGNTGELFF. The whole variable domain, filled in from reference TRBV28 and TRBJ2-2, reads DVKVTQSSRYLVKRTGEKVFLECVQDMDHENMFWYRQDPGLGLRLIYFSYDVKMKEKGDIPEGYSVSREKKERFSLILESASTNQTSMYLCATTGEGNTGELFFGEGSRLTVL.

The chain employs TRBV18 and TRBJ1-5; TRBD1 matches at 8 bases. CDR1 KGHSH and CDR2 LQKENI come from the germline V gene. Unmatched junction bases numbered 9, after V lost 4 bases and J lost 4 bases. The length of the CDR3 is 16 residues. As DNA, the CDR3 is TGTGCCAGCTCACTCTTGGACAGGGACCCGAATCAGCCCCAGCATTTT. Translation gives CASSLLDRDPNQPQHF.